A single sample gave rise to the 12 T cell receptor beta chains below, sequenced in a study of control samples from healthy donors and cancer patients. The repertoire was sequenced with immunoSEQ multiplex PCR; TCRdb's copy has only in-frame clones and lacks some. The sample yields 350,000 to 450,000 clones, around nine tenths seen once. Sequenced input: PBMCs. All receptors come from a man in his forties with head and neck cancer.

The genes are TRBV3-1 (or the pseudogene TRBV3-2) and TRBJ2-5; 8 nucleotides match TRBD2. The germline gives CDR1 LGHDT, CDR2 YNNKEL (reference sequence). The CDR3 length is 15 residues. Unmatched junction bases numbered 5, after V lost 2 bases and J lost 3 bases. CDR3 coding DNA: TGTGCCAGCAGCCAAAACTACGGGGGGGAAGAGACCCAGTACTTC. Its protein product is CASSQNYGGEETQYF.

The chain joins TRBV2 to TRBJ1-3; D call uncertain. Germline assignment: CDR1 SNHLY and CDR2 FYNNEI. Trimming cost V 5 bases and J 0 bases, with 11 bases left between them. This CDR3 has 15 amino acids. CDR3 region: CASSRDPGSGNTIYF. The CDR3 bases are TGTGCCAGCAGTCGCGATCCGGGCTCTGGAAACACCATATATTTT. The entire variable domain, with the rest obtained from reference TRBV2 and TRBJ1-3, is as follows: EPEVTQTPSHQVTQMGQEVILRCVPISNHLYFYWYRQILGQKVEFLVSFYNNEISEKSEIFDDQFSVERPDGSNFTLKIRSTKLEDSAMYFCASSRDPGSGNTIYFGEGSWLTVV.

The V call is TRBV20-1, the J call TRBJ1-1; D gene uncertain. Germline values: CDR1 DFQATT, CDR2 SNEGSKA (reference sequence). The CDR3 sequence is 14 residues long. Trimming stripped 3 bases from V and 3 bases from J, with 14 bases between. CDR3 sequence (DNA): TGCAGTGCTAGTGGGGTCAGCCTCTACACTGAAGCTTTCTTT. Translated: CSASGVSLYTEAFF.

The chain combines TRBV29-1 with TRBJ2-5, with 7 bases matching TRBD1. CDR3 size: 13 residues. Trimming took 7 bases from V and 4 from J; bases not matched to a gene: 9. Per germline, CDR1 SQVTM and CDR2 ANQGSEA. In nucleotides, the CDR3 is TGCAGCGCAACACAGGGGTCAGGAGAGACCCAGTACTTC. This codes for CSATQGSGETQYF. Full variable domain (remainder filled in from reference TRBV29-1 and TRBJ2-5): SAVISQKPSRDICQRGTSLTIQCQVDSQVTMMFWYRQQPGQSLTLIATANQGSEATYESGFVIDKFPISRPNLTFSTLTVSNMSPEDSSIYLCSATQGSGETQYFGPGTRLLVL.

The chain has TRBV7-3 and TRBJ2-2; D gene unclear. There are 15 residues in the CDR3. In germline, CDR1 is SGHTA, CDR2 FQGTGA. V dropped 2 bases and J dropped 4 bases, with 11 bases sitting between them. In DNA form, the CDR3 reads TGTGCCAGCAGCTTAGGAAGGGTCGGCACCGGGGAGCTGTTTTTT. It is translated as CASSLGRVGTGELFF.

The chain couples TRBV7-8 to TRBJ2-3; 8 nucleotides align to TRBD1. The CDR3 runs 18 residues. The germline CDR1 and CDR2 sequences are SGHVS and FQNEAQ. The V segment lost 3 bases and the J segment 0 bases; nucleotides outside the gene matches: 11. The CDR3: CASSFRTGRITSTDTQYF. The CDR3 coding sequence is TGTGCCAGCAGCTTTCGGACAGGGAGGATTACTAGCACAGATACGCAGTATTTT.

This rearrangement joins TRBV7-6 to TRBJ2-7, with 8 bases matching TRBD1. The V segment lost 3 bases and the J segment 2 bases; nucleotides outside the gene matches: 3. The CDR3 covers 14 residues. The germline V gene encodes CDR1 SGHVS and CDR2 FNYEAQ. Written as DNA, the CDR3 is TGTGCCAGCAGCTTCGGACAGGGCCCCTACGAGCAGTACTTC. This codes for CASSFGQGPYEQYF.

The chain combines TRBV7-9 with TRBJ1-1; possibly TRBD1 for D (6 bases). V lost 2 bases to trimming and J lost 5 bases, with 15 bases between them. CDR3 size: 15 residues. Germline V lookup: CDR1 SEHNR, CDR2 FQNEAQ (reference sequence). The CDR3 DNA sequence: TGTGCCAGCAGCTTACCCACAGGGATCAAGACTGAAGCTTTCTTT. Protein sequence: CASSLPTGIKTEAFF.

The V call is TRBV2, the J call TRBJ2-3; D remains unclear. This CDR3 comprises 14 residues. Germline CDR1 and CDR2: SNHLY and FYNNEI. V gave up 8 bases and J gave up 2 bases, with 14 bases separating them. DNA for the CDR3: TGTGCCAGCCGAGGACGCGACCTCACAGATACGCAGTATTTT. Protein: CASRGRDLTDTQYF.

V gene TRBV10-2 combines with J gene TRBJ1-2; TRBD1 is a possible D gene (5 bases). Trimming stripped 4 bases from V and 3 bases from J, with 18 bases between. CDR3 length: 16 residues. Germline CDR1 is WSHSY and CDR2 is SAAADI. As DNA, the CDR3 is TGCGCCAGCAGTGGCCGGGGGAGAGGGCGCGACTATGGCTACACCTTC. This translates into CASSGRGRGRDYGYTF.

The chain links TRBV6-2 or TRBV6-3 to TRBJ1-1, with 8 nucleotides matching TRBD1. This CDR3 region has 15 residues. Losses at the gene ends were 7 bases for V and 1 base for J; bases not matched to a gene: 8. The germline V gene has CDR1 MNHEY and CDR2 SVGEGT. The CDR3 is CASTPPGQANTEAFF. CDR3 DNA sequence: TGTGCCAGCACCCCACCGGGACAGGCGAACACTGAAGCTTTCTTT.

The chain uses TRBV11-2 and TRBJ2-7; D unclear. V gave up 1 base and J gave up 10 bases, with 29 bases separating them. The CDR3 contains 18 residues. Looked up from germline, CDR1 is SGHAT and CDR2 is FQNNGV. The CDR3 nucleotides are TGTGCCAGCAGCTTAGTTTATGGGATTCCCTCATTTCTGTATGAACAGTACTTC. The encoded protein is CASSLVYGIPSFLYEQYF.